These 20 T cell receptor beta chains share one sample of origin, sequenced in a study of early T cells in non-severe SARS-CoV-2 infection (dated by TCRdb to the early 2020s). To prepare the library, 5' RACE was applied. Sequenced on a NextSeq 500. TCRdb reworked the public reads: Q25 trimming with fastp, MiXCR clone assembly, productive beta chains retained. Rows matching on CDR3 protein sequence are summarized as one entry with the most common DNA and genes. This sample lists 25,000 to 30,000 distinct CDR3 sequences; 9% to 10% were detected once. Roughly an eighth of the sample goes to the ten largest clones. The sample consisted of whole blood. These receptors came from an adult who was a healthcare worker with PCR-confirmed SARS-CoV-2 infection or an uninfected control (not recorded which).

This clonotype was seen repeatedly, ten times or more. The J gene is TRBJ2-7, the V gene TRBV24-1; the match to TRBD1 covers 7 bases. The CDR3 is 15 residues long. Unmatched junction bases numbered 8, after V lost 3 bases and J lost 4 bases. CDR1 KGHDR and CDR2 SFDVKD come from the germline V gene. The CDR3 is CATSDQDRTPYEQYF. CDR3 DNA sequence: TGTGCCACCAGTGATCAGGACAGGACCCCGTACGAGCAGTACTTC.

This clonotype showed up many times. This rearrangement joins TRBV30 to TRBJ1-4, with D possibly being TRBD1 (5 bases). The germline gives CDR1 GTSNPN, CDR2 SVGIG (reference sequence). V lost 0 bases and J lost 8, with 13 bases in between. The CDR3 loop spans 14 amino acids. The CDR3 loop is CAWSVGHLDEKLFF. The CDR3 region has the DNA TGTGCCTGGAGTGTCGGACATCTCGACGAAAAACTGTTTTTT.

About this clonotype itself: Mismatch with germline at one junction end may stem from a read error. V is TRBV25-1 and J is TRBJ2-1; 7 bases line up with TRBD1. Germline CDR1 and CDR2: MGHDK and SYGVNS. The CDR3 runs 14 residues. CDR3 DNA: TGTGCCAGTAGTGAAACAGGGGACGGAAATGAGCAGTTCTTC. Residues: CASSETGDGNEQFF.

The sample holds a few counts of this clonotype. The chain employs TRBV6-5 and TRBJ2-5, with D perhaps matching TRBD1 (6 bases). The germline V and J ends were trimmed by 6 bases and 4 bases, with 15 bases remaining between them. The CDR3 has 14 amino acids. Looked up from germline, CDR1 is MNHEY and CDR2 is SVGAGI. This CDR3 is CASSTGTIGETQYF. The DNA of the CDR3 is TGTGCCAGCAGCACTGGGACAATAGGAGAGACCCAGTACTTC.

This clonotype was found many times. The V gene is TRBV9, the J gene TRBJ2-1, with 7 nucleotides matching TRBD2. Germline V CDR1 and CDR2: SGDLS, YYNGEE. The V and J ends lost 0 bases and 4 bases, in that order; junction bases with no gene match: 7. This CDR3 has 16 amino acids. CDR3 residues: CASSVAWSGVYNEQFF. As DNA, the CDR3 is TGTGCCAGCAGCGTAGCATGGAGCGGGGTTTACAATGAGCAGTTCTTC. The full variable domain, with the rest looked up from reference TRBV9 and TRBJ2-1, is DSGVTQTPKHLITATGQRVTLRCSPRSGDLSVYWYQQSLDQGLQFLIQYYNGEERAKGNILERFSAQQFPDLHSELNLSSLELGDSALYFCASSVAWSGVYNEQFFGPGTRLTVL.

This clonotype was seen at least ten times. The junction shows a germline mismatch at one end, possibly a read error. The chain combines TRBV5-1 with TRBJ1-3; the D gene is possibly TRBD1 (5 bases). Germline CDR1 is SGHRS and CDR2 is YFSETQ. CDR3 length: 14 residues. CDR3 DNA sequence: TGCGCCAGCAGCCTACAGGACTCTGAAAACACCATATATTTT. Amino acid sequence: CASSLQDSENTIYF.

This clonotype was counted at least ten times. J is TRBJ2-1 and V is TRBV7-2; TRBD2 is a possible D gene (6 bases). The V gene lost 2 bases and the J gene lost 0 bases, with 8 bases spanning the gap. Germline loops: CDR1 SGHTA, CDR2 FQGNSA. This CDR3 is 15 amino acids long. CDR3 in amino acids: CASSLWGGSYNEQFF. In DNA form, the CDR3 reads TGTGCCAGCAGCTTATGGGGAGGCTCCTACAATGAGCAGTTCTTC.

This clonotype appeared a few times. This chain connects TRBV2 to TRBJ2-3; 8 bases are shared with TRBD2. The CDR3 totals 16 residues. V lost 8 bases and J lost 0; bases outside the gene matches: 10. Germline lookup yields CDR1 SNHLY and CDR2 FYNNEI. Here the CDR3 DNA reads TGTGCCAGCGTCCGGGGGGGTCATCCTAGCACAGATACGCAGTATTTT. Translated: CASVRGGHPSTDTQYF.

This clonotype was found many times. The chain combines TRBV6-4 with TRBJ1-1; D call uncertain. The CDR3 extends over 13 amino acids. V lost 0 bases to trimming and J lost 4 bases, with 6 bases between them. Per the germline V gene, CDR1 is MRHNA and CDR2 is SNTAGT. This chain's CDR3 is CASSDSPLTEAFF. In DNA form, the CDR3 reads TGTGCCAGCAGTGACTCGCCCCTCACTGAAGCTTTCTTT.

This clonotype was observed many times. V and J are TRBV12-3 or TRBV12-4 and TRBJ2-1, with 9 bases fitting TRBD1. This CDR3 spans 17 amino acids. V shed 7 bases and J 5 bases; nucleotides not matched to a gene: 15. In nucleotides, the CDR3 is TGTGCCAGCACCCCAAAAAGAAACAGGGGGCAGGACAATGAGCAGTTCTTC. Its translation: CASTPKRNRGQDNEQFF.

This clonotype has a handful of counts. The chain recombines TRBV7-9 with TRBJ1-6; D might be TRBD1 (6 bases). The CDR3 consists of 12 residues. Trimming pared 10 bases from V and 5 bases from J, leaving 9 bases between. Germline V lookup: CDR1 SEHNR, CDR2 FQNEAQ (reference sequence). The chain's CDR3 is CATDRDNSPLHF. In DNA form, the CDR3 reads TGTGCCACGGACAGAGATAATTCACCCCTCCACTTT.

There are many counts of this clonotype. This rearrangement joins TRBV7-9 to TRBJ1-2, with no clear D. Trimming took off 5 bases at V and 5 bases at J, with 12 bases between the two ends. Germline loops: CDR1 SEHNR, CDR2 FQNEAQ (reference sequence). The CDR3 is 13 residues long. CDR3 in DNA: TGTGCCAGCAGCCCCCGTGCGGGGTATGGCTACACCTTC. Its protein is CASSPRAGYGYTF.

There are a few counts of this clonotype. The chain links TRBV30 to TRBJ1-5; no clear D. CDR3 length: 13 residues. The germline V gene encodes CDR1 GTSNPN and CDR2 SVGIG (reference sequence). V lost 5 bases and J lost 5, with 13 bases in between. CDR3 DNA: TGTGCCTGGGCCGGGATGCAAGATCAGCCCCAGCATTTT. Translation: CAWAGMQDQPQHF.

This clonotype was seen ten or more times. CDR3 in amino acids: CSARASGRDEQYF. The CDR3, as DNA: TGCAGTGCTAGAGCGTCAGGGAGAGACGAGCAGTACTTC. This rearrangement joins TRBV20-1 to TRBJ2-7, with D perhaps assigned TRBD1 or TRBD2 (5 bases each). CDR3 length equals 13 residues. Trimming removed 1 base from V and 5 bases from J, with 12 bases in between. The germline V gene has CDR1 DFQATT and CDR2 SNEGSKA (reference sequence).

This clonotype appeared many times. The V and J genes are TRBV20-1 and TRBJ2-5; possibly TRBD2 for D (5 bases). Germline V CDR1 and CDR2: DFQATT, SNEGSKA (reference sequence). V was trimmed by 1 base and J by 5 bases, leaving 17 bases between them. CDR3 size: 15 residues. The CDR3 loop reads CSARAGFPAGETQYF. CDR3 coding DNA: TGCAGTGCTAGAGCGGGATTTCCCGCTGGGGAGACCCAGTACTTC.

This clonotype was detected ten times or more. The chain employs TRBV27 and TRBJ2-7, with 7 nucleotides matching TRBD1. V was clipped by 4 bases and J by 6 bases; unmatched bases: 9. The CDR3 has 14 amino acids. Looked up from germline, CDR1 is MNHEY and CDR2 is SMNVEV (reference sequence). CDR3 amino acids: CASSSQPNRGEQYF. CDR3 sequence (DNA): TGTGCCAGCAGTTCCCAACCCAACAGGGGCGAGCAGTACTTC.

This clonotype was recorded many times. V gene TRBV9 combines with J gene TRBJ2-1, with 7 bases identical to TRBD1. Trimming took 4 bases from V and 2 from J; bases not matched to a gene: 15. The CDR3 consists of 18 residues. Germline V lookup: CDR1 SGDLS, CDR2 YYNGEE. The CDR3 region is CASSQRPNRGTAYNEQFF. The CDR3 region has the DNA TGTGCCAGCAGCCAACGGCCAAATCGAGGGACAGCCTACAATGAGCAGTTCTTC. Variable domain in full (rest from reference TRBV9 and TRBJ2-1): DSGVTQTPKHLITATGQRVTLRCSPRSGDLSVYWYQQSLDQGLQFLIQYYNGEERAKGNILERFSAQQFPDLHSELNLSSLELGDSALYFCASSQRPNRGTAYNEQFFGPGTRLTVL.

This clonotype was recorded at least ten times. The chain carries TRBV5-5 and TRBJ2-5; no reliable D call. The CDR3 runs 14 residues. V was trimmed by 2 bases and J by 2 bases, leaving 10 bases between them. Germline-derived CDR1 and CDR2 are SGHKS and YYEKEE (reference sequence). CDR3 residues: CASSFAHPQETQYF. CDR3 sequence (DNA): TGTGCCAGCAGCTTCGCACACCCACAAGAGACCCAGTACTTC.

There are a few counts of this clonotype. This chain connects TRBV4-3 to TRBJ2-7, with D perhaps matching TRBD2 (7 bases). The CDR3 length is 17 residues. V was clipped by 0 bases and J by 0 bases, with 15 bases between them. Germline V gene sequence: CDR1 LGHNA, CDR2 YSLEER. The chain's CDR3 is CASSQDLGGPSSYEQYF. The DNA for the CDR3 is TGCGCCAGCAGCCAAGATCTCGGGGGGCCTAGCTCCTACGAGCAGTACTTC.

This clonotype has at least ten counts. V and J are TRBV7-2 and TRBJ2-1; TRBD2 aligns across 8 bases. This CDR3 is 15 amino acids long. CDR1 and CDR2 from the germline V gene are SGHTA and FQGNSA. Trimming cost V 5 bases and J 5 bases; bases outside gene matches: 8. CDR3 nucleotide sequence: TGTGCCAGCAGCCCGCCGGGACTAGGGCACAATGAGCAGTTCTTC. This sequence encodes CASSPPGLGHNEQFF.